This TCR beta chain was recovered during a study of cytomegalovirus exposure and HLA in healthy donors. This clone was counted between two and nine times. PCR employed 60 Vbeta and 13 Jbeta primers. Method: immunoSEQ multiplex PCR; TCRdb's copy keeps in-frame clones and lacks some. The sample records approximately 280,000 clones, around 90% being singletons. V shed 1 base and J 6 bases; nucleotides not matched to a gene: 6. The germline CDR1 and CDR2 sequences are SNHLY and FYNNEI. The CDR3 has 15 amino acids. The source is a woman between 18 and 29 years old in good health and CMV-seronegative. The gene calls are TRBV2 and TRBJ1-2; 9 bases are a match to TRBD1. The sample was PBMCs. The CDR3 loop is CASSEGGTGSNGYTF. The CDR3 DNA reads as TGTGCCAGCAGTGAAGGGGGGACAGGGTCGAATGGCTACACCTTC.